The 4 T cell receptor beta chains below all came from one sample that was sequenced in a study of blood T cells in healthy people across ages. A sample-barcoded 5' primer and a J-beta primer mix were used in a second PCR of roughly 6 to 11 cycles. MiXCR, applied by TCRdb to the 5' RACE reads, yields one record per CDR3 protein. The sample lists about a million distinct CDR3 sequences, 51% occurring once. Sequenced: blood. Receptor source: an older woman in good health.

This chain links TRBV5-6 with TRBJ2-7; 7 bases are shared with TRBD2. CDR1 and CDR2 from the germline V gene are SGHDT and YYEEEE. Losses at the gene ends were 0 bases for V and 1 base for J; bases not matched to a gene: 7. The CDR3 consists of 16 residues. CDR3 nucleotide sequence: TGTGCCAGCAGCTTGGACGGCGGGAGAACATCCTACGAGCAGTACTTC. Its protein product is CASSLDGGRTSYEQYF.

This chain joins TRBV4-1 and TRBJ2-2; TRBD1 might be the D (6 bases). V lost 1 base, J lost 2 bases, and 14 bases lay in between. The CDR3 is made up of 17 amino acids. CDR1 and CDR2 from the germline V gene are MGHRA and YSYEKL. The CDR3 spells CASSQGQAQGNTGELFF. For the CDR3, the DNA is TGCGCCAGCAGCCAAGGCCAGGCACAGGGTAACACCGGGGAGCTGTTTTTT.

This clonotype has more than one count but fewer than ten. The V call is TRBV27, the J call TRBJ2-3; possibly TRBD2 for D (6 bases). Trimming stripped 4 bases from V and 2 bases from J, with 16 bases between. The CDR3 covers 16 residues. CDR1 is MNHEY and CDR2 is SMNVEV in the germline V gene (reference sequence). The CDR3 loop reads CASSSPAGVVTDTQYF. CDR3 sequence (DNA): TGTGCCAGCAGTTCCCCAGCGGGTGTTGTCACAGATACGCAGTATTTT.

This chain links TRBV28 with TRBJ2-5; the D gene is possibly TRBD2 (5 bases). V was cut by 3 bases and J by 11 bases, with 19 bases left in between. The germline V gene encodes CDR1 MDHEN and CDR2 SYDVKM. CDR3 size: 14 residues. Here the CDR3 reads CASSLIGPTRVQYF. The CDR3 region has the DNA TGTGCCAGCAGTTTGATAGGACCAACGAGGGTGCAGTACTTC.